This is a list of T cell receptor beta chains from one sample in a study of cytomegalovirus exposure and HLA in healthy donors. Profiled with immunoSEQ multiplex PCR; TCRdb holds only in-frame clones, not every one. The sample includes over 50,000 clones, 95% to 97% seen only once; the top ten take more than 0.95%. The material sequenced was PBMCs. These receptor sequences come from a woman younger than 30 in good health and CMV-seronegative. The CDR3 runs from the conserved cysteine through the conserved F or W. Each record gives: J gene, V gene, CDR3 protein.

J gene: TRBJ2-3
V gene: TRBV6-1
CDR3 protein: CASTPRSDTQYF

J gene: TRBJ1-1
V gene: TRBV5-4
CDR3 protein: CASSIGQGNTEAFF

J gene: TRBJ1-4
V gene: TRBV2
CDR3 protein: CASRAQGATNEKLFF

J gene: TRBJ2-2
V gene: TRBV18
CDR3 protein: CASSPSTTTGELFF

J gene: TRBJ2-1
V gene: TRBV20-1
CDR3 protein: CSASSNEQFF

J gene: TRBJ2-4
V gene: TRBV7-2
CDR3 protein: CASSLGRQRENIQYF

J gene: TRBJ1-5
V gene: TRBV18
CDR3 protein: CASSPTGAQPQHF

J gene: TRBJ2-3
V gene: TRBV5-4
CDR3 protein: CASSPPGGRLGTDTQYF

J gene: TRBJ2-2
V gene: TRBV28
CDR3 protein: CASKWAGVAGELFF

J gene: TRBJ2-2
V gene: TRBV6-4
CDR3 protein: CASTSDGTGELFF

J gene: TRBJ2-7
V gene: TRBV9
CDR3 protein: CASSVGASGSYEQYF

J gene: TRBJ2-5
V gene: TRBV6-1
CDR3 protein: CASSEWLAPSERGAESPRETQYF

J gene: TRBJ1-1
V gene: TRBV27
CDR3 protein: CASSLSRGEAFF

J gene: TRBJ2-3
V gene: TRBV27
CDR3 protein: CASTDRVWADTQYF

J gene: TRBJ1-2
V gene: TRBV7-2
CDR3 protein: CASSLGASQTFYGYIF

J gene: TRBJ2-7
V gene: TRBV30
CDR3 protein: CAWNRDTYEQYF

J gene: TRBJ2-7
V gene: TRBV11-2
CDR3 protein: CASSLGVWGELYEQYF

J gene: TRBJ2-2
V gene: TRBV6-6
CDR3 protein: CASSPRGRDTGELFF

J gene: TRBJ2-7
V gene: TRBV4-2
CDR3 protein: CASSQDLARGSYEQYF

J gene: TRBJ2-1
V gene: TRBV7-2
CDR3 protein: CASSFGTSEFF

J gene: TRBJ1-1
V gene: TRBV6-5
CDR3 protein: CASSYSTVNTEAFF

J gene: TRBJ2-1
V gene: TRBV9
CDR3 protein: CASSPPSSKQFF